This entry lists 8 T cell receptor beta chains sequenced from one sample in a study of shared clonotypes between healthy human individuals. TCRdb keeps only in-frame clones here, not all; method: immunoSEQ multiplex PCR. The profile covers 110,000 or so clones, with around 73% appearing a single time and approximately 25% taken by the ten largest. Sequencing was performed on memory CD8+ T cells sorted from blood. Subset here: CD45RO+ cells pooled with CCR7-negative TemRA cells. The source is a woman in her thirties in good health.

This clone turned up a few times. The genes are TRBV6-5 and TRBJ2-5, with 8 nucleotides matching TRBD1. The CDR3 has 14 residues. Trimming cost V 2 bases and J 7 bases; bases outside gene matches: 6. Germline V gene sequence: CDR1 MNHEY, CDR2 SVGAGI. The CDR3 here is CASSYPGTGATQYF. CDR3 nucleotide sequence: TGTGCCAGCAGTTACCCCGGGACAGGAGCGACCCAGTACTTC.

The chain joins TRBV11-3 to TRBJ1-1; D is unresolved. This CDR3 has 12 amino acids. V lost 5 bases and J lost 7, with 11 bases in between. CDR1 SGHNT and CDR2 YENEEA come from the germline V gene. In DNA form, the CDR3 reads TGTGCCAGCAGCCCCTTCGAGGGTGAAGCTTTCTTT. It translates to CASSPFEGEAFF.

This clone was seen more than once but under ten times. The chain combines TRBV29-1 with TRBJ2-7; 8 bases map to TRBD1. The CDR3 has 13 residues. Germline values: CDR1 SQVTM, CDR2 ANQGSEA. The V segment lost 6 bases and the J segment 5 bases; nucleotides outside the gene matches: 9. This CDR3 reads CSVAQGEDDEQYF. The CDR3 nucleotides read TGCAGCGTCGCACAGGGGGAAGACGACGAGCAGTACTTC.

The genes are TRBV2 and TRBJ2-1, with 9 bases matching TRBD2. V lost 6 bases, J lost 6 bases, and 12 bases stayed unmatched. This CDR3 comprises 16 residues. Germline CDR1 is SNHLY and CDR2 is FYNNEI. The DNA of the CDR3 is TGTGCCAGCAGCGGATTACTAGCGGGCGGTATCAATGAGCAGTTCTTC. Translated: CASSGLLAGGINEQFF.

The genes are TRBV4-1 and TRBJ2-7; D may be TRBD1 (6 bases). The germline CDR1 and CDR2 sequences are MGHRA and YSYEKL. The CDR3 spans 16 residues. Between the trimmed V and J ends, which lost 1 base and 5 bases, there was a span of 18 bases. CDR3 loop: CASSQVHIGGINEQYF. CDR3 bases: TGCGCCAGCAGCCAAGTTCATATTGGGGGCATCAACGAGCAGTACTTC.

The gene calls are TRBV18 and TRBJ1-5; D gene uncertain. Germline V gene lookup returns CDR1 KGHSH and CDR2 LQKENI. Trimming pared 6 bases from V and 5 bases from J, leaving 11 bases between. CDR3 length: 13 residues. CDR3 in amino acids: CASSSGRDQPQHF. The CDR3 region has the DNA TGTGCCAGCTCTTCTGGGCGCGATCAGCCCCAGCATTTT. Based on the CDR3 plus reference TRBV18 and TRBJ1-5, the full variable domain is NAGVMQNPRHLVRRRGQEARLRCSPMKGHSHVYWYRQLPEEGLKFMVYLQKENIIDESGMPKERFSAEFPKEGPSILRIQQVVRGDSAAYFCASSSGRDQPQHFGDGTRLSIL.

The chain links TRBV28 to TRBJ2-1, with a tentative D call TRBD2 (6 bases). V dropped 4 bases and J dropped 6 bases, with 10 bases sitting between them. This CDR3 spans 13 amino acids. Germline assignment: CDR1 MDHEN and CDR2 SYDVKM. The CDR3 here is CASSWGLINEQFF. The CDR3 nucleotides read TGTGCCAGCAGTTGGGGACTTATCAATGAGCAGTTCTTC.

The rearrangement links TRBV27 to TRBJ2-7; 11 bases are shared with TRBD1. CDR1 and CDR2 (germline): MNHEY, SMNVEV (reference sequence). This CDR3 spans 16 amino acids. The junction had 11 bases not matched to a gene; V was cut back by 6 bases and J by 4 bases. The CDR3 DNA is TGTGCCAGCAGCTGGGGACCGGGACAGGGGGGGTACGAGCAGTACTTC. Translating it yields CASSWGPGQGGYEQYF.